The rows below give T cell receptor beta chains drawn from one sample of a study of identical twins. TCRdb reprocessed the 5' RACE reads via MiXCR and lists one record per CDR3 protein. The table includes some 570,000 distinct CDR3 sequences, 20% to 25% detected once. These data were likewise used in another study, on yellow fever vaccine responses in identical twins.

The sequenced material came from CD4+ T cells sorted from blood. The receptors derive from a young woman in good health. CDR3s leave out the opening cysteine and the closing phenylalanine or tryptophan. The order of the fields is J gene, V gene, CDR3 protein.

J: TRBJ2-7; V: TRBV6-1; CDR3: ASSGWTGEYEQY
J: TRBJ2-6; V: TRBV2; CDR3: ASRQGPLGSGANVLT
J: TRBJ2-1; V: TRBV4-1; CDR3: ASSQALGGNIANEQF
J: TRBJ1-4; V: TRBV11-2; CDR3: ASSRTLNEKLF
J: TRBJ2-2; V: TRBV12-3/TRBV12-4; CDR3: ATRTGGPTGELF
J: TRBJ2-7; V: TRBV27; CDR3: ASSRLGTSGEQY
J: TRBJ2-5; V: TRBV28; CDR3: ASSSLVDETQY
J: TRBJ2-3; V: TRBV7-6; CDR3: ASSLMLAGSTDTQY
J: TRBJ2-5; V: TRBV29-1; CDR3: SVGAQETQY
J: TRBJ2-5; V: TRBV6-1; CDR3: ASTAGTKGTQY
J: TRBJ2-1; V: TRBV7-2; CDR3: ASSLSVVRSSYNEQF
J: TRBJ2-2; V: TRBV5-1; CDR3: ASSLQGNGELF
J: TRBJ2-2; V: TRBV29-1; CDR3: SVGPGLHTGELF
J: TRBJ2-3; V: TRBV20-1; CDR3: SAPGLALSTDTQY
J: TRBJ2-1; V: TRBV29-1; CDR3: SVELAGPGLAGRRNEQF
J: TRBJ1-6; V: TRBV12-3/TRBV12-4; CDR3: ASRNRDRGRSPLH
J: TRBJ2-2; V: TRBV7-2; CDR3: ASSLVHGATSNTGELF
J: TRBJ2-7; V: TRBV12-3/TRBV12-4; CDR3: ASSLGGNLYEQY
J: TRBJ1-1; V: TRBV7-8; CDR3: ASSTQGASGFVEAF
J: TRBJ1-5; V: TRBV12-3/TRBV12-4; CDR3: ASSFYSSNQPQH
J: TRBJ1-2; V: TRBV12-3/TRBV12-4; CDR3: ASTGDRVGGYT
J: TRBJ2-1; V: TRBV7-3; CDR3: ASSLTAVSSSYNEQF
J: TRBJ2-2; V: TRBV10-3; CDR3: AIRATSGSSGELF
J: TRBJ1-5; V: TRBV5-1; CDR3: ASSLAALGSNQPQH
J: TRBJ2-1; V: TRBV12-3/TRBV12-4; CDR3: ASSLTARDNEQF
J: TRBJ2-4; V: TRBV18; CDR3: ASSLLVAKNIQY
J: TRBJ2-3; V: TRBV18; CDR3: ASSPGTGIAY
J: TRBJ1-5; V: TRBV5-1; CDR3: ASSPWMGQPQH
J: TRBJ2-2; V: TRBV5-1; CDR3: ASSYGPPHTGELF
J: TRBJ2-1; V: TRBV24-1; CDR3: ATSRGAWRGGDRRGDEQF
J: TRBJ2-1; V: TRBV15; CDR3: ATSGLETGADEQF
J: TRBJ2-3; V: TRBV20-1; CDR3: SASRWRELGTDTQY
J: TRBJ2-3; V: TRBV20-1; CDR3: SARDTFGGKADTQY
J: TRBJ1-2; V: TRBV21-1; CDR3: ASSKESGGEGYT
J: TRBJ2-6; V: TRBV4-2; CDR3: AISPGRQVHSGANVLT
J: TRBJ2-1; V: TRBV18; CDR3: ASSPALAGGIDEQF
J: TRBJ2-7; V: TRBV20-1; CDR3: SAPTQTYEQY
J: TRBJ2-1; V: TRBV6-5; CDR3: ASSYGVSPSDEQF